Here is one T cell receptor (beta chain) with its context. Its specificity is unknown. Compared with germline, one end of the junction differs, possibly owing to a read error. TCRdb passed the 5' RACE reads through MiXCR, listing each CDR3 protein once. The sample carries hundreds of thousands of distinct CDR3 sequences, around 14% recorded once. The sample is drawn from a study of T-cell memory formation after mild COVID-19. Study-wide context: Largely donor-specific sequence clusters came from a couple of donors.

CDR1 and CDR2 (germline): DFQATT, SNEGSKA (reference sequence). This CDR3 is 15 amino acids long. Whole-study results and caveats: Some clones that responded turned up in pre-infection memory, which suggests that cross-reactive memory joined in. Confirmation was lacking for SARS-CoV-2 specificity of second-wave clones that peaked on day 37. Chiefly within CM and EM were the contracting CD4+ clones; CD8+ ones were within EMRA.

The source is a man younger than 35 who had mild COVID-19 (a few samples of this study predate the infection). Cell type and time point are not known. V and J are TRBV20-1 and TRBJ1-5, with D maybe TRBD1 (6 bases). Sequencing input: PBMCs or a T cell subset sorted from them (not recorded which). The CDR3 region is CSARVAGASNQPQHF. In nucleotides, the CDR3 is TGCAGTGCCAGAGTGGCAGGGGCGAGCAATCAGCCCCAGCATTTT.